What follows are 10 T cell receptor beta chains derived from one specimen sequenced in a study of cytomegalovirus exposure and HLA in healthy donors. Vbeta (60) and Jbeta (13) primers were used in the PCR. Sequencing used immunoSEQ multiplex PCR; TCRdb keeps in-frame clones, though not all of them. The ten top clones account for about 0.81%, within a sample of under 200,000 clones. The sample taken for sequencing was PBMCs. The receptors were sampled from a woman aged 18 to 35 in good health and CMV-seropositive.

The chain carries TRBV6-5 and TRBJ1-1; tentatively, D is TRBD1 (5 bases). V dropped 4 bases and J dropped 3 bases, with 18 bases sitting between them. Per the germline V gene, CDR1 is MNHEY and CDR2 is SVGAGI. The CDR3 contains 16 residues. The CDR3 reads CASSSTGAGLYTEAFF. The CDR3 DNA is TGTGCCAGCAGTTCCACCGGGGCGGGGTTGTACACTGAAGCTTTCTTT.

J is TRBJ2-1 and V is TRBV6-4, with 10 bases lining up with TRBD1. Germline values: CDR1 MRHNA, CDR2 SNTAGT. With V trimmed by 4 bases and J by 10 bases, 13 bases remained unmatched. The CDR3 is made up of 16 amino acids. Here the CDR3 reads CASSGGGDRGSAEQFF. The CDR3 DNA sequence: TGTGCCAGCAGTGGAGGGGGGGACAGGGGATCGGCAGAGCAGTTCTTC.

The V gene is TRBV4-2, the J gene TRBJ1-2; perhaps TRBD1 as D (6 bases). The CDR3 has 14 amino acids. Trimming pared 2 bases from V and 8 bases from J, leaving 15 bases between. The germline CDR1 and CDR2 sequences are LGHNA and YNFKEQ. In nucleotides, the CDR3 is TGTGCCAGCAGCCAATCAGACAGGTTCCAGGGCTACACCTTC. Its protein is CASSQSDRFQGYTF.

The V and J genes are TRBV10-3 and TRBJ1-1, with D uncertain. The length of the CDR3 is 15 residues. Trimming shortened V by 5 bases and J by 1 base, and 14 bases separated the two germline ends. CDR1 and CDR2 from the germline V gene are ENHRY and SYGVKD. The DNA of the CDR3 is TGTGCCATCAGTCGAACCTCCGGAGGGAACACTGAAGCTTTCTTT. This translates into CAISRTSGGNTEAFF.

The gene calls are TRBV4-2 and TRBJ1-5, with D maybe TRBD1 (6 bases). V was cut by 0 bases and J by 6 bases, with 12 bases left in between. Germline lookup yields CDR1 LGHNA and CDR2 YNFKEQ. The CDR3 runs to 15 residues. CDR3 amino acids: CASSQDSGTFQPQHF. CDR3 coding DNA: TGTGCCAGCAGCCAAGACTCAGGGACATTTCAGCCCCAGCATTTT.

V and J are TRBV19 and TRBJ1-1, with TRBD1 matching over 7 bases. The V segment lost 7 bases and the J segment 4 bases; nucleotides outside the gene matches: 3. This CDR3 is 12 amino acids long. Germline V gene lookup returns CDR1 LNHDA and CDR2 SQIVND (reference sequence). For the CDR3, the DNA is TGTGCCAGTAAACAGGGGAGCACTGAAGCTTTCTTT. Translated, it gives CASKQGSTEAFF.

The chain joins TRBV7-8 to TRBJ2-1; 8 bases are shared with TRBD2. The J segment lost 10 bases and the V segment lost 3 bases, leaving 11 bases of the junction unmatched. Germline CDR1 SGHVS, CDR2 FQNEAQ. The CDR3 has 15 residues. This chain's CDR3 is CASSFQRGGRREQFF. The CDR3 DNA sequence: TGTGCCAGCAGCTTTCAACGGGGGGGCCGAAGGGAGCAGTTCTTC.

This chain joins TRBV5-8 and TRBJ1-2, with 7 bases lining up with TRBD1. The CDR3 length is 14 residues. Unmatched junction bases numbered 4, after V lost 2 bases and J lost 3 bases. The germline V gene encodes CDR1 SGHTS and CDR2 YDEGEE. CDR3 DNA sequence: TGTGCCAGCAGCTTTACAGGGGCGTACTATGGCTACACCTTC. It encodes CASSFTGAYYGYTF.

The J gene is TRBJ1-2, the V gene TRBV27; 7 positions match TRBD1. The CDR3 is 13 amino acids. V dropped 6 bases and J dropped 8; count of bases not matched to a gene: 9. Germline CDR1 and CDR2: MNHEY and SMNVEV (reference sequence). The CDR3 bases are TGTGCCAGCAGCCAAGACAGGGTTGAGGGCTACACCTTC. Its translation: CASSQDRVEGYTF.

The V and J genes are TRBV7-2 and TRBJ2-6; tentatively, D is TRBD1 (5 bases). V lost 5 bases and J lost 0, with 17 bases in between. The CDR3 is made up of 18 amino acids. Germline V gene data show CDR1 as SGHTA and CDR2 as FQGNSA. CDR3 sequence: CASSARPTASSGANVLTF. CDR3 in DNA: TGTGCCAGCAGCGCCCGGCCGACAGCCAGCTCTGGGGCCAACGTCCTGACTTTC. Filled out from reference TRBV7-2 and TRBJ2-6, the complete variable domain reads GAGVSQSPSNKVTEKGKDVELRCDPISGHTALYWYRQSLGQGLEFLIYFQGNSAPDKSGLPSDRFSAERTGGSVSTLTIQRTQQEDSAVYLCASSARPTASSGANVLTFGAGSRLTVL.